This TCR beta chain was retrieved from a study of T cell repertoires in aging, cancer and after chemotherapy. Study as a whole: Paired samples before and after chemotherapy came from glioblastoma patients receiving temozolomide-based therapy. Study findings and constraints: In healthy donors, age-related TCR diversity loss mainly reflected lost richness. Rebound thymic output was suggested by rising median generation probability during chemotherapy in each cancer cohort. Compared with age-matched healthy donors, untreated hematological or solid cancer patients showed higher blood TCR clonality.

TRB rearrangements spanning V, D and J were amplified using mixed TRB-A/B primers. Each CDR3 protein gets one entry after TCRdb re-called the multiplex PCR reads with MiXCR. The sample consists of under 750 distinct CDR3 sequences, less than 20% of them appearing once. CDR1 and CDR2 (germline): SGHAT, FQNNGV. CDR3 length: 15 residues. Trimming left V 8 bases short and J 2 bases short, with 15 bases between. TCR beta rearrangements were amplified from peripheral blood genomic DNA. This clonotype was observed a few times. Its target is not known. The rearrangement joins TRBV11-2 to TRBJ2-2; D unclear. Input material: blood. The TCR comes from a human donor with a solid tumor. CDR3 coding DNA: TGTGCCAGCGGCCCCCGGCTGAGCAACACCGGGGAGCTGTTTTTT. Translation gives CASGPRLSNTGELFF.